This TCR beta chain was observed in a study of OX40 agonist ivuxolimab in advanced cancers. The CDR3 is 15 amino acids. From germline, CDR1 is SEHNR and CDR2 FQNEAQ (reference sequence). V was clipped by 5 bases and J by 6 bases; unmatched bases: 10. Repertoires were generated with immunoSEQ multiplex PCR, while TCRdb's copy carries only in-frame clones and drops some. The sample lists tens of thousands of clones, 70% to 90% occurring once. The receptor was derived from an adult with an advanced solid tumor such as melanoma, head and neck, liver or kidney cancer. The chain recombines TRBV7-9 with TRBJ2-5; 9 positions match TRBD1. The sequences come from CD4+ or CD8+ T cells sorted from blood, collected in a trial of the OX40 agonist ivuxolimab. CDR3 region: CASSISGTGMQTQYF. In DNA form, the CDR3 reads TGTGCCAGCAGCATTTCCGGGACAGGGATGCAGACCCAGTACTTC.